The table lists the clone carrying this T cell receptor beta chain with a count of one. These data originate in a study of blood T cell repertoires in COVID-19. Study background: Italy, Spain and the United States were the sources of the convalescent and acute COVID-19 samples.

Trimming removed 1 base from V and 7 bases from J, with 14 bases in between. CDR1 and CDR2 (germline): SGHTA, FQGNSA. The CDR3 has 15 residues. Generated by immunoSEQ multiplex PCR, the TCRdb table keeps only in-frame clones and is missing some. The repertoire holds a few hundred thousand clones, about 90% seen once, with about 6% in the top ten. The genes are TRBV7-2 and TRBJ2-1, with a possible D match to TRBD1 (6 bases). The receptor was isolated from a woman aged 50 to 60 with COVID-19, enrolled during active disease. Sample: peripheral blood. CDR3 nucleotide sequence: TGTGCCAGCAGCTTAGGCCCCAATAGGGGGAATGAGCAGTTCTTC. It specifies CASSLGPNRGNEQFF.